What follows are 5 T cell receptor beta chains derived from one specimen sequenced in a study of OX40 agonist ivuxolimab in advanced cancers. Assay: immunoSEQ multiplex PCR; the TCRdb copy retains only in-frame clones and omits some. The sample shows some 40,000 clones, around 90% of them seen only once. The specimen comprised CD4+ or CD8+ T cells sorted from blood, sampled in a trial of the OX40 agonist ivuxolimab. The receptors were gathered from an adult with an advanced solid tumor such as melanoma, head and neck, liver or kidney cancer.

The chain recombines TRBV11-2 with TRBJ2-6; D unclear. Trimming removed 5 bases at V and 0 bases at J, with 17 bases between. The germline CDR1 and CDR2 sequences are SGHAT and FQNNGV. This CDR3 spans 18 amino acids. The CDR3 protein is CASSQSGPNFSGANVLTF. The CDR3 coding sequence is TGTGCCAGCAGCCAATCCGGGCCTAACTTCTCTGGGGCCAACGTCCTGACTTTC.

The rearrangement joins TRBV27 to TRBJ2-7; 7 positions match TRBD2. The CDR3 is made up of 16 amino acids. Germline V gene data show CDR1 as MNHEY and CDR2 as SMNVEV (reference sequence). With 5 bases clipped from V and 3 bases from J, the junction kept 13 bases outside the gene matches. In DNA form, the CDR3 reads TGTGCCAGCAGTCTTTCCCCGTACGGCGGGGGCTACGAGCAGTACTTC. Translation gives CASSLSPYGGGYEQYF.

The chain has TRBV2 and TRBJ2-1; TRBD1 is a possible D gene (8 bases). This CDR3 spans 15 amino acids. Deletions cut 6 bases from V and 6 bases from J, with 18 bases between. CDR1 SNHLY and CDR2 FYNNEI come from the germline V gene. CDR3 in DNA: TGTGCCAGCAGCCAGGGGGCAGCGGGGTCCAATGAGCAGTTCTTC. Its translation is CASSQGAAGSNEQFF. Combining the CDR3 with reference TRBV2 and TRBJ2-1 gives the whole variable domain EPEVTQTPSHQVTQMGQEVILRCVPISNHLYFYWYRQILGQKVEFLVSFYNNEISEKSEIFDDQFSVERPDGSNFTLKIRSTKLEDSAMYFCASSQGAAGSNEQFFGPGTRLTVL.

The chain carries TRBV28 and TRBJ2-1, with 9 bases matching TRBD1. This CDR3 has 15 residues. CDR1 MDHEN and CDR2 SYDVKM come from the germline V gene. With 8 bases clipped from V and 9 bases from J, the junction kept 14 bases outside the gene matches. The CDR3 region is CASRERDRVPGEQFF. The CDR3 DNA reads TGTGCCAGCCGAGAGCGGGACAGGGTACCTGGTGAGCAGTTCTTC.

This chain connects TRBV16 to TRBJ2-7, with D perhaps assigned TRBD1 or TRBD2 (5 bases each). V gave up 2 bases and J gave up 2 bases, with 7 bases separating them. The CDR3 contains 13 residues. Germline V gene lookup returns CDR1 KGHSY and CDR2 FQNENV. CDR3 region: CASSQGGTYEQYF. CDR3 sequence (DNA): TGTGCCAGCAGCCAAGGGGGTACCTACGAGCAGTACTTC. Drawing the rest from reference TRBV16 and TRBJ2-7, the complete variable domain is GEEVAQTPKHLVRGEGQKAKLYCAPIKGHSYVFWYQQVLKNEFKFLISFQNENVFDETGMPKERFSAKCLPNSPCSLEIQATKLEDSAVYFCASSQGGTYEQYFGPGTRLTVT.